Presented here are 6 T cell receptor beta chains from one specimen sequenced in a study of T cell repertoires in cytomegalovirus infection. TCRdb processed the reads anew with MiXCR; each CDR3 protein has one entry. The sample includes around 300,000 distinct CDR3 sequences, more than 20% of them seen just once. These receptors' antigens are unknown. The input for sequencing was cultured PBMCs, taken from culture after CMV antigen stimulation. The receptors come from a human donor in good health (CMV status not recorded). Some clones in this sample may be carry-over from other donors' samples.

The V call is TRBV27, the J call TRBJ2-6; 7 bases are shared with TRBD1. Germline V gene sequence: CDR1 MNHEY, CDR2 SMNVEV (reference sequence). CDR3 length: 17 amino acids. With V trimmed by 5 bases and J by 0 bases, 7 bases remained unmatched. The CDR3 loop is CASSAGTADSGANVLTF. In DNA, the CDR3 is TGTGCCAGCAGTGCCGGGACAGCGGACTCTGGGGCCAACGTCCTGACTTTC.

This sequence joins TRBV9 and TRBJ2-3; 8 bases are shared with TRBD2. Germline loops: CDR1 SGDLS, CDR2 YYNGEE. Trimming at V came to 3 bases and at J to 4 bases, leaving 10 bases not matched to a gene. The CDR3 is 16 amino acids. The CDR3 spells CASSEIAGKIADTQYF. In nucleotides, the CDR3 is TGTGCCAGCAGCGAAATAGCGGGAAAGATCGCAGATACGCAGTATTTT.

V gene TRBV28 combines with J gene TRBJ1-1; no firm D call. Germline CDR1 and CDR2: MDHEN and SYDVKM. The V and J ends lost 2 bases and 4 bases respectively, with 11 bases between them. The CDR3 runs 14 residues. CDR3 nucleotide sequence: TGTGCCAGCAGTTTAAATTGGTCAGGCACTGAAGCTTTCTTT. Protein sequence: CASSLNWSGTEAFF.

The chain joins TRBV7-2 to TRBJ2-1, with 9 nucleotides matching TRBD2. The germline V gene has CDR1 SGHTA and CDR2 FQGNSA. CDR3 size: 16 residues. V was pared by 3 bases and J by 8 bases, with 11 bases of the junction left unmatched. In nucleotides, the CDR3 is TGTGCCAGCAGCTTCCGATTGGCGGGAGGGAGGGATGAGCAGTTCTTC. Translated, it gives CASSFRLAGGRDEQFF. The whole variable domain, remainder taken from reference TRBV7-2 and TRBJ2-1, is GAGVSQSPSNKVTEKGKDVELRCDPISGHTALYWYRQSLGQGLEFLIYFQGNSAPDKSGLPSDRFSAERTGGSVSTLTIQRTQQEDSAVYLCASSFRLAGGRDEQFFGPGTRLTVL.

This chain links TRBV9 with TRBJ2-1; TRBD1 or TRBD2 may be the D gene (5 bases each). The germline CDR1 and CDR2 sequences are SGDLS and YYNGEE. V lost 0 bases and J lost 7, with 11 bases in between. This CDR3 is 14 amino acids long. The CDR3 loop is CASSVGGVGNEQFF. The DNA for the CDR3 is TGTGCCAGCAGCGTAGGAGGGGTCGGGAATGAGCAGTTCTTC.

The chain combines TRBV7-9 with TRBJ2-3; D tentatively reads TRBD1 or TRBD2 (6 bases each). V lost 4 bases, J lost 2 bases, and 16 bases lay in between. Germline values: CDR1 SEHNR, CDR2 FQNEAQ (reference sequence). This CDR3 has 16 amino acids. The CDR3 DNA is TGTGCCAGCAGCTCAAAGCGGGTGGGGGCCACAGATACGCAGTATTTT. Its translation is CASSSKRVGATDTQYF.